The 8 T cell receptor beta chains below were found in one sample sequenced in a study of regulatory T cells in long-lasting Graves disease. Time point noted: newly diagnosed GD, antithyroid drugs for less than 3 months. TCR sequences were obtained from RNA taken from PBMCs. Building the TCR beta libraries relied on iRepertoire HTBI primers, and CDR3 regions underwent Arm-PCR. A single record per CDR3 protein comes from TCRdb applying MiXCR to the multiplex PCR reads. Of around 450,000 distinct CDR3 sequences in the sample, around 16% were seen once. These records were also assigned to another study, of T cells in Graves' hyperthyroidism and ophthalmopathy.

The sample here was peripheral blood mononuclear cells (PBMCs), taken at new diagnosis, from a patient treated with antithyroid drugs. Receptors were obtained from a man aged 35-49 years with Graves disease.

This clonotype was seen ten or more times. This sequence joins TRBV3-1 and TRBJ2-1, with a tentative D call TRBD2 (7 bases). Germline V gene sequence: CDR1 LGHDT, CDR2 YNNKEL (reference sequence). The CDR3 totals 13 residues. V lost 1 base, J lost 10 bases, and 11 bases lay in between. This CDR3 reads CASSQVSGGEQFF. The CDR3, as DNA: TGTGCCAGCAGCCAAGTATCGGGGGGCGAGCAGTTCTTC.

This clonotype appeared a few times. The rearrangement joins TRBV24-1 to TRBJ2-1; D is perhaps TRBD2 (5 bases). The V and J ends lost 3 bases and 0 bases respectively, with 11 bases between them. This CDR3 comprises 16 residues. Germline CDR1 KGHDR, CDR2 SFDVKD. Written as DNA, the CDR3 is TGTGCCACCAGTGATAGGACTCCAAGCTCCTACAATGAGCAGTTCTTC. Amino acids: CATSDRTPSSYNEQFF.

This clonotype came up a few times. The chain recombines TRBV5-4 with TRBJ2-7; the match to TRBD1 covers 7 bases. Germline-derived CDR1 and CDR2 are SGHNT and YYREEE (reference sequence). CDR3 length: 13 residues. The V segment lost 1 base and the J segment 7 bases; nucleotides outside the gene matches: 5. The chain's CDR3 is CASSLRQGEEQYF. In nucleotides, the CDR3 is TGTGCCAGCAGCTTGAGACAGGGCGAAGAGCAGTACTTC. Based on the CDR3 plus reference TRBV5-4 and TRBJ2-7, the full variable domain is ETGVTQSPTHLIKTRGQQVTLRCSSQSGHNTVSWYQQALGQGPQFIFQYYREEENGRGNFPPRFSGLQFPNYSSELNVNALELDDSALYLCASSLRQGEEQYFGPGTRLTVT.

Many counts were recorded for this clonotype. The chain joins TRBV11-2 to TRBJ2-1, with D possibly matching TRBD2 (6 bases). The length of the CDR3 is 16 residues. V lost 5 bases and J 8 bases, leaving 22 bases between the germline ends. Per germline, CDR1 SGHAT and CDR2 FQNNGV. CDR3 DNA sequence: TGTGCCAGCAGCCCGGGGGAGGTCCTATTGGGGGATGAGCAGTTCTTC. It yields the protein CASSPGEVLLGDEQFF.

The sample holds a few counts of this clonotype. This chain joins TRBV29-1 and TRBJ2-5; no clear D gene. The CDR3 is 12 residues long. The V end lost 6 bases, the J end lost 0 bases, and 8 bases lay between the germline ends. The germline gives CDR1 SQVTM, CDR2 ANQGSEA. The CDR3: CSVERDQETQYF. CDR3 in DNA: TGCAGCGTAGAACGGGACCAAGAGACCCAGTACTTC.

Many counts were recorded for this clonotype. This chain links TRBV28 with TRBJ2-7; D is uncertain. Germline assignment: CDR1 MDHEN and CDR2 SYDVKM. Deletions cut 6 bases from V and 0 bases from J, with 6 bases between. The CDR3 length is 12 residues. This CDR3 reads CASSLISYEQYF. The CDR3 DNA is TGTGCCAGCAGCTTGATCTCCTACGAGCAGTACTTC.

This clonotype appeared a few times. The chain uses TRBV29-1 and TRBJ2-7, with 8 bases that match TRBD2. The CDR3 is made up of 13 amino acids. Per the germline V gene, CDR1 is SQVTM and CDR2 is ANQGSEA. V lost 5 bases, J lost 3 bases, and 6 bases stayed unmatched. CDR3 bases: TGCAGCGTTCAGATAGCGGGAATCTACGAGCAGTACTTC. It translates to CSVQIAGIYEQYF.

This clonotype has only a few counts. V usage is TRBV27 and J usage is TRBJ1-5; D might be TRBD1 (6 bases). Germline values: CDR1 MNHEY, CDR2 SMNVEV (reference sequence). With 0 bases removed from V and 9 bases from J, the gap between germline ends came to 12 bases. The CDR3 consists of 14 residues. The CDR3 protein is CASSLSPQGTPQHF. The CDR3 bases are TGTGCCAGCAGTTTATCCCCTCAGGGGACGCCCCAGCATTTT.